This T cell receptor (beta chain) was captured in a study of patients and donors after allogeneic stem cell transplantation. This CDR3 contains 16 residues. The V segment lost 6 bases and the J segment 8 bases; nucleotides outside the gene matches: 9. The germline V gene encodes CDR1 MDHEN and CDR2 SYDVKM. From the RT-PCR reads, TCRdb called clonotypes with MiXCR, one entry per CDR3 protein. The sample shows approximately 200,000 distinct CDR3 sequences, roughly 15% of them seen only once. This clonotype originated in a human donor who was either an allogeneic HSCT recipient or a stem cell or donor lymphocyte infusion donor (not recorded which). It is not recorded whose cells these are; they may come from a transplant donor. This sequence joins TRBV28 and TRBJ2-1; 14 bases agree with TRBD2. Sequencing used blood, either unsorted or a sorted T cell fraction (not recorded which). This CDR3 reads CASRPRLAGGVHEQFF. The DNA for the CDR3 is TGTGCCAGCAGACCAAGACTAGCGGGAGGGGTACATGAGCAGTTCTTC. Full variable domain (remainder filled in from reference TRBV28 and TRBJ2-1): DVKVTQSSRYLVKRTGEKVFLECVQDMDHENMFWYRQDPGLGLRLIYFSYDVKMKEKGDIPEGYSVSREKKERFSLILESASTNQTSMYLCASRPRLAGGVHEQFFGPGTRLTVL.